Listed below are T cell receptor beta chains from one sample, sequenced in a study of shared clonotypes between healthy human individuals. Measured with immunoSEQ multiplex PCR; TCRdb has only the in-frame clones, and not every one. The sample has 2 million to 2.5 million clones, 90% to 97% seen once. The specimen sequenced was naive CD4+ T cells sorted from blood. The receptors stem from a man aged 18 to 30 in good health. The CDR3 runs from the conserved cysteine through the conserved F or W. The order of the fields is J gene, V gene, clone size, D gene, CDR3 DNA, CDR3 protein. A D gene is named only where the DNA matches it firmly. Size is omitted from some rows. Given values are once, few, many or a class for expanded clones.

>TRBJ2-1|TRBV5-8|-|TRBD1
TGTGCCAGCAGTTCCGGGACAGTTTACAATGAGCAGTTCTTC
CASSSGTVYNEQFF
>TRBJ2-3|TRBV27|-|TRBD1
TGTGCCAGCAGTTTCATGCCCATCAGGGGGCGAAGGAGAACAGATACGCAGTATTTT
CASSFMPIRGRRRTDTQYF
>TRBJ1-4|TRBV7-8|-|TRBD1
TGTGCCAGCAGCCCCGGGACAGGGTGGACCGAAAAACTGTTTTTT
CASSPGTGWTEKLFF
>TRBJ1-1|TRBV20-1|-|-
TGCAGTGCTTCCGCGAACACTGAAGCTTTCTTT
CSASANTEAFF
>TRBJ2-2|TRBV6-5|-|-
TGTGCCAGCAGTTACTACGGGACGAACACCGGGGAGCTGTTTTTT
CASSYYGTNTGELFF
>TRBJ1-4|TRBV4-3|-|-
TGCGCCAGCAGCCAAGAGCGGGGGGGACCCACTAATGAAAAACTGTTTTTT
CASSQERGGPTNEKLFF
>TRBJ2-7|TRBV9|-|-
TGTGCCAGCAGCGTAGGGGGACATACCTACGAGCAGTACTTC
CASSVGGHTYEQYF
>TRBJ2-5|TRBV4-3|-|TRBD2
TGCGCCAGCAGCCGTCGGGAGGAAGAGACCCAGTACTTC
CASSRREEETQYF
>TRBJ2-7|TRBV6-1|-|-
TGTGCCAGCGGCGGTAGGGGTCACATCTACGAGCAGTACTTC
CASGGRGHIYEQYF
>TRBJ1-1|TRBV5-6|-|TRBD1
TGTGCCAGCAGCCTGGGACAGGGGGCAAACACTGAAGCTTTCTTT
CASSLGQGANTEAFF
>TRBJ2-7|TRBV21-1|-|-
TGTGCCAGCAGCGAACCGACAGGGGCTTGTTACTACGAGCAGTACTTC
CASSEPTGACYYEQYF
>TRBJ1-4|TRBV6-6|-|-
TGTGCCAGCAGGCCCCCAGGGCTGGCTAATGAAAAACTGTTTTTT
CASRPPGLANEKLFF
>TRBJ2-5|TRBV18|-|-
TGTGCCAGCTCACCACTCGTCTCGTCCGGACAGACGGGAGAGACCCAGTACTTC
CASSPLVSSGQTGETQYF
>TRBJ1-2|TRBV6-4|-|-
TGTGCCAGCAGCCTGGACGGAAATTATGGCTACACCTTC
CASSLDGNYGYTF
>TRBJ1-5|TRBV7-6|-|-
TGTGCCAGCAGGGCCCGCGGGGTGAATCAGCCCCAGCATTTT
CASRARGVNQPQHF
>TRBJ1-6|TRBV4-3|-|TRBD1
TGCGCCAGCAGCCAAGAAACAGGGGCTAATTCACCCCTCCACTTT
CASSQETGANSPLHF
>TRBJ2-1|TRBV7-2|-|TRBD1
TGTGCCAGCAGCTTAGGCGACCCTTTGGGGACAGCCTACAATGAGCAGTTCTTC
CASSLGDPLGTAYNEQFF
>TRBJ2-7|TRBV19|-|TRBD1
TGTGCCAGTAGTAAAACAGGGGTTGGCTACGAGCAGTACTTC
CASSKTGVGYEQYF
>TRBJ2-7|TRBV10-2|-|TRBD1
TGCGCCAGCAGCCGGGACAGGCAATCCTACGAGCAGTACTTC
CASSRDRQSYEQYF
>TRBJ1-1|TRBV18|-|TRBD1
TGTGCCAGCTCACCATACGGGACAGGGGGTACTGAAGCTTTCTTT
CASSPYGTGGTEAFF
>TRBJ2-3|TRBV20-1|few|-
TGCAGTGCTAGGAGCACAGATACGCAGTATTTT
CSARSTDTQYF
>TRBJ1-2|TRBV5-4|-|-
TGTGCCAGCAGCTTGCGACCCAACTATGGCTACACCTTC
CASSLRPNYGYTF
>TRBJ2-3|TRBV14|-|TRBD2
TGTGCCAGCAGCCCGGGTGATAGCGGGGAGATGTCAGATACGCAGTATTTT
CASSPGDSGEMSDTQYF
>TRBJ1-1|TRBV7-2|-|-
TGTGCCAGCAGCTTAGCGGAGACAGTGAACACTGAAGCTTTCTTT
CASSLAETVNTEAFF
>TRBJ2-7|TRBV30|-|-
TGTGCCTGGACCAACGGGGTCAGCTACGAGCAGTACTTC
CAWTNGVSYEQYF